These 21 T cell receptor beta chains were all obtained from the same sample, sequenced in a study of blood T cell repertoires in COVID-19. Sequencing used immunoSEQ multiplex PCR; TCRdb keeps in-frame clones, though not all of them. This repertoire shows roughly 250,000 clones, approximately 90% found once; its top ten account for over 2%. Sequencing was carried out using PBMCs or T cells enriched from blood (not recorded which). The source of these receptors is a middle-aged woman with acute COVID-19.

V gene TRBV7-9 combines with J gene TRBJ1-1, with no clear D. The ends were cut back, 6 bases at V and 0 bases at J, with 5 bases in the middle. The CDR3 consists of 12 residues. CDR1 and CDR2 from the germline V gene are SEHNR and FQNEAQ (reference sequence). The CDR3 reads CASRALNTEAFF. Here the CDR3 DNA reads TGTGCCAGCAGGGCCTTGAACACTGAAGCTTTCTTT. The full variable domain, with the rest looked up from reference TRBV7-9 and TRBJ1-1, is DTGVSQNPRHKITKRGQNVTFRCDPISEHNRLYWYRQTLGQGPEFLTYFQNEAQLEKSRLLSDRFSAERPKGSFSTLEIQRTEQGDSAMYLCASRALNTEAFFGQGTRLTVV.

The chain has TRBV9 and TRBJ1-1, with D uncertain. The CDR3 covers 15 residues. Trimming removed 6 bases from V and 1 base from J, with 16 bases in between. CDR1 and CDR2 (germline): SGDLS, YYNGEE. The CDR3 region is CASIPLTAPNTEAFF. DNA for the CDR3: TGTGCCAGCATTCCACTAACCGCCCCGAACACTGAAGCTTTCTTT. Full variable domain (remainder filled in from reference TRBV9 and TRBJ1-1): DSGVTQTPKHLITATGQRVTLRCSPRSGDLSVYWYQQSLDQGLQFLIQYYNGEERAKGNILERFSAQQFPDLHSELNLSSLELGDSALYFCASIPLTAPNTEAFFGQGTRLTVV.

This clone appeared once. The chain carries TRBV5-4 and TRBJ1-4; maybe TRBD1 (5 bases). Trimming cost V 4 bases and J 0 bases, with 13 bases left between them. Looked up from germline, CDR1 is SGHNT and CDR2 is YYREEE (reference sequence). The CDR3 contains 16 residues. The CDR3 spells CASSPGRGTTNEKLFF. The CDR3 bases are TGTGCCAGCAGCCCCGGTAGGGGCACAACTAATGAAAAACTGTTTTTT.

The V and J genes are TRBV5-6 and TRBJ2-1, with 8 bases fitting TRBD1. Germline V gives CDR1 SGHDT, CDR2 YYEEEE. Unmatched junction bases numbered 5, after V lost 0 bases and J lost 3 bases. The CDR3 has 16 residues. The CDR3, as DNA: TGTGCCAGCAGCTTGGAGGCAGGGGGCTTCTACAATGAGCAGTTCTTC. Translated: CASSLEAGGFYNEQFF.

The rearrangement joins TRBV11-1 to TRBJ2-1; 8 nucleotides match TRBD2. V shed 1 base, J shed 7 bases, and the junction held 6 bases outside the gene matches. CDR1 and CDR2 from the germline V gene are SGHAT and FQDESV (reference sequence). This CDR3 comprises 15 residues. CDR3 in DNA: TGTGCCAGCAGCTTAGTCTTAGCGGGGTGGAATGAGCAGTTCTTC. This gives the protein CASSLVLAGWNEQFF.

The chain combines TRBV30 with TRBJ2-5; no definite D call. The germline CDR1 and CDR2 sequences are GTSNPN and SVGIG (reference sequence). Trimming removed 0 bases from V and 7 bases from J, with 12 bases in between. The CDR3 consists of 13 residues. CDR3 protein: CAWSVLGPGTQYF. DNA of the CDR3: TGTGCCTGGAGTGTACTGGGTCCAGGGACCCAGTACTTC.

V gene TRBV18 combines with J gene TRBJ1-6; 8 bases are shared with TRBD1. The CDR3 has 13 amino acids. The germline V gene encodes CDR1 KGHSH and CDR2 LQKENI. J lost 7 bases, V lost 8 bases, and 4 bases had no gene match. The chain's CDR3 is CASAGQGNSPLHF. The CDR3 bases are TGTGCCAGCGCCGGACAGGGAAATTCACCCCTCCACTTT. The whole variable domain, remainder taken from reference TRBV18 and TRBJ1-6, is NAGVMQNPRHLVRRRGQEARLRCSPMKGHSHVYWYRQLPEEGLKFMVYLQKENIIDESGMPKERFSAEFPKEGPSILRIQQVVRGDSAAYFCASAGQGNSPLHFGNGTRLTVT.

The genes are TRBV7-8 and TRBJ2-7; TRBD1 matches at 8 bases. Germline CDR1 reads SGHVS; CDR2 reads FQNEAQ. J was trimmed by 6 bases and V by 5 bases; bases with no gene match: 15. CDR3 length: 16 amino acids. The CDR3 nucleotides read TGTGCCAGCAGCCAAACAACCTCAGGGGGCCTTAGCGAGCAGTACTTC. Translating gives CASSQTTSGGLSEQYF.

The rearrangement links TRBV7-2 to TRBJ1-2; TRBD1 might be the D (5 bases). From germline, CDR1 is SGHTA and CDR2 FQGNSA. The V gene lost 2 bases and the J gene lost 2 bases, with 9 bases spanning the gap. This CDR3 has 14 residues. The CDR3 is CASSLHQGNYGYTF. The CDR3 nucleotides read TGTGCCAGCAGCTTACATCAGGGAAACTATGGCTACACCTTC.

The gene calls are TRBV7-4 and TRBJ2-3; 13 bases are a match to TRBD2. The V segment lost 5 bases and the J segment 7 bases; nucleotides outside the gene matches: 6. In germline, CDR1 is SGHVT, CDR2 SQSDAQ. The CDR3 spans 15 residues. In nucleotides, the CDR3 is TGTGCCAGCAGCCTCGGACTAGCGGGGGCACATACGCAGTATTTT. Translating it yields CASSLGLAGAHTQYF.

The CDR3, as DNA: TGCAGCGTTCGTGTTTCCTACGAGCAGTACTTC. Amino acids: CSVRVSYEQYF. The gene calls are TRBV29-1 and TRBJ2-7; no clear D. The CDR3 totals 11 residues. Trimming took off 5 bases at V and 1 base at J, with 6 bases between the two ends. The V gene's germline CDR1 is SQVTM and CDR2 ANQGSEA.

The chain employs TRBV5-1 and TRBJ2-7, with D perhaps matching TRBD2 (6 bases). This CDR3 spans 15 amino acids. The V end was cut by 0 bases, the J end by 0 bases, with 10 bases between. From germline, CDR1 is SGHRS and CDR2 YFSETQ. The CDR3 protein is CASSLGGKSSYEQYF. CDR3 nucleotides: TGCGCCAGCAGCTTGGGCGGGAAGAGCTCCTACGAGCAGTACTTC.

On this clone: Other nucleotide sequences in the sample specify the same CDR3. The rearrangement links TRBV5-1 to TRBJ1-1, with D possibly matching TRBD1 (5 bases). The germline V gene encodes CDR1 SGHRS and CDR2 YFSETQ. V was clipped by 0 bases and J by 1 base, with 7 bases between them. CDR3 length: 14 residues. The CDR3 bases are TGCGCCAGCAGCTTGGGAACAGGGAACACTGAAGCTTTCTTT. Encoded protein: CASSLGTGNTEAFF. Variable domain in full (rest from reference TRBV5-1 and TRBJ1-1): KAGVTQTPRYLIKTRGQQVTLSCSPISGHRSVSWYQQTPGQGLQFLFEYFSETQRNKGNFPGRFSGRQFSNSRSEMNVSTLELGDSALYLCASSLGTGNTEAFFGQGTRLTVV.

This rearrangement joins TRBV5-1 to TRBJ2-3; no definite D call. V was cut by 4 bases and J by 2 bases, with 5 bases left in between. The CDR3 has 12 amino acids. The germline V gene has CDR1 SGHRS and CDR2 YFSETQ. This CDR3 reads CASSLPTDTQYF. In nucleotides, the CDR3 is TGCGCCAGCAGCCTTCCCACAGATACGCAGTATTTT.

The DNA of the CDR3 is TGTGCCACCAGCGGAGGGAGGACTAGCGGGAGCGACGAGCAGTACTTC. This gives the protein CATSGGRTSGSDEQYF. This chain links TRBV15 with TRBJ2-7, with TRBD2 matching over 13 bases. CDR1 LNHNV and CDR2 YYDKDF come from the germline V gene (reference sequence). The CDR3 runs 16 residues. Trimming removed 5 bases from V and 5 bases from J; junction bases left unmatched: 9.

The J gene is TRBJ1-1, the V gene TRBV24-1; 9 bases align to TRBD1. Unmatched junction bases numbered 9, after V lost 4 bases and J lost 13 bases. The germline gives CDR1 KGHDR, CDR2 SFDVKD. The CDR3 covers 13 residues. The CDR3 protein is CATSEPGTGRGFF. CDR3 DNA: TGTGCCACCAGTGAGCCCGGGACAGGGAGAGGTTTCTTT.

V gene TRBV7-2 combines with J gene TRBJ1-6, with TRBD1 identical over 9 bases. Germline V gene data show CDR1 as SGHTA and CDR2 as FQGNSA. V was pared by 5 bases and J by 7 bases, with 9 bases of the junction left unmatched. This CDR3 comprises 16 residues. The CDR3 loop is CASSIQTGTGNSPLHF. The CDR3 bases are TGTGCCAGCAGCATACAAACCGGGACAGGGAATTCACCCCTCCACTTT.

The chain carries TRBV12-5 and TRBJ2-2; 7 nucleotides agree with TRBD2. The CDR3 sequence is 17 residues long. The ends lost 5 bases at V and 4 bases at J; junction bases unmatched: 13. Germline V CDR1 and CDR2: LGHNT, FRNRAP. The chain's CDR3 is CASGLHLGIAGTGELFF. In DNA, the CDR3 is TGTGCTAGTGGTCTTCACCTCGGGATAGCGGGCACCGGGGAGCTGTTTTTT.

The chain links TRBV2 to TRBJ2-1, with 14 bases identical to TRBD2. Germline trimming cut 9 bases from V and 9 bases from J; bases unmatched to any gene: 10. CDR1 and CDR2 from the germline V gene are SNHLY and FYNNEI. This CDR3 spans 15 amino acids. CDR3: CASWGLAGAPGEQFF. The CDR3 coding sequence is TGTGCCAGTTGGGGACTAGCGGGGGCCCCAGGTGAGCAGTTCTTC.

This chain joins TRBV2 and TRBJ2-5; maybe TRBD1 (6 bases). Germline loops: CDR1 SNHLY, CDR2 FYNNEI. This CDR3 contains 12 residues. V lost 7 bases and J lost 13, with 19 bases in between. CDR3 nucleotide sequence: TGTGCCAGCACCGCAACTCCGGGACAAATGTACTTC. This codes for CASTATPGQMYF.

The chain employs TRBV5-4 and TRBJ2-1; 10 positions match TRBD2. V shed 6 bases, J shed 3 bases, and the junction held 6 bases outside the gene matches. Germline CDR1 reads SGHNT; CDR2 reads YYREEE (reference sequence). The CDR3 has 15 amino acids. CDR3 amino acids: CASKLEREGYNEQFF. As DNA, the CDR3 is TGTGCCAGCAAGTTGGAGCGGGAGGGCTACAATGAGCAGTTCTTC.